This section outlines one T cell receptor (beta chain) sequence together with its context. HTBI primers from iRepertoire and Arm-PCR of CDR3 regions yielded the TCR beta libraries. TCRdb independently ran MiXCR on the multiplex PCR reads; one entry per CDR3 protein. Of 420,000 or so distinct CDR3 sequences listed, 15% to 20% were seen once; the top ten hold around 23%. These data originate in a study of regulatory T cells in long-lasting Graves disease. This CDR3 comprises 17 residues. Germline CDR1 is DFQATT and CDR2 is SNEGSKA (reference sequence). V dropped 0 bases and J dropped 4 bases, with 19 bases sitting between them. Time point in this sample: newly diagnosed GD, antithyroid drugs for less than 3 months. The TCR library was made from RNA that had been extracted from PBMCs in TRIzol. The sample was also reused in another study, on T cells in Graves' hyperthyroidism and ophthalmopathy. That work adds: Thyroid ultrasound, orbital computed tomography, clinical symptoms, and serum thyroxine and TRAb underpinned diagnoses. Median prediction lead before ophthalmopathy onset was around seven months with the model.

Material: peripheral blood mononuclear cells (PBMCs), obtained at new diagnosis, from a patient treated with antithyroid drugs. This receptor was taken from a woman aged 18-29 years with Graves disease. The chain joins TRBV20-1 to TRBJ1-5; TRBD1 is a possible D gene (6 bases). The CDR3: CSARDPAGVPLNQPQHF. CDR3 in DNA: TGCAGTGCTAGAGATCCTGCAGGGGTCCCGTTAAATCAGCCCCAGCATTTT.